The 29 T cell receptor beta chains below were found in one sample sequenced in a study of blood T cell repertoires in COVID-19. Using immunoSEQ multiplex PCR, the repertoire was profiled, and TCRdb retains in-frame clones only, with some absent. The data show over 250,000 clones, about 90% seen once. Material: PBMCs or T cells enriched from blood (not recorded which). The source of these receptors is a woman aged 55-69 years who had recovered from COVID-19.

V gene TRBV6-5 combines with J gene TRBJ2-7; maybe TRBD1 (5 bases). The CDR3 consists of 11 residues. The V end lost 7 bases, the J end lost 4 bases, and 8 bases lay between the germline ends. Per the germline V gene, CDR1 is MNHEY and CDR2 is SVGAGI. CDR3 sequence (DNA): TGTGCCAGCATGGGGCCATACGAGCAGTACTTC. This codes for CASMGPYEQYF.

This sequence joins TRBV19 and TRBJ2-7; 10 bases fit TRBD2. Germline CDR1 reads LNHDA; CDR2 reads SQIVND (reference sequence). There are 15 residues in the CDR3. The ends lost 3 bases at V and 3 bases at J; junction bases unmatched: 5. The CDR3 DNA reads TGTGCCAGTAGTATTCGCAGCGGGGGGGTCTACGAGCAGTACTTC. Amino acid sequence: CASSIRSGGVYEQYF.

This CDR3 is CASSSGTNTNTIYF. The CDR3 nucleotides read TGCGCCAGCAGCTCGGGGACTAATACAAACACCATATATTTT. The V gene is TRBV5-1, the J gene TRBJ1-3, with TRBD1 as a possible D gene (5 bases). Germline CDR1 and CDR2: SGHRS and YFSETQ. This CDR3 comprises 14 residues. The V end lost 3 bases, the J end lost 6 bases, and 13 bases lay between the germline ends.

This clone appeared a few times. The genes are TRBV28 and TRBJ1-1; 8 nucleotides line up with TRBD1. V dropped 5 bases and J dropped 7; count of bases not matched to a gene: 15. The CDR3 has 16 amino acids. Germline V lookup: CDR1 MDHEN, CDR2 SYDVKM. The CDR3 region has the DNA TGTGCCAGCAGTGGGCCCGGACAGGGAGAACATTTTGAAGCTTTCTTT. Amino acids: CASSGPGQGEHFEAFF.

The J gene is TRBJ2-1, the V gene TRBV9, with TRBD2 as a possible D gene (6 bases). The length of the CDR3 is 16 residues. The germline gives CDR1 SGDLS, CDR2 YYNGEE. Trimming pared 2 bases from V and 0 bases from J, leaving 12 bases between. In DNA, the CDR3 is TGTGCCAGCAGCGTCGCGGGAAAAAGCTCCTACAATGAGCAGTTCTTC. Its protein is CASSVAGKSSYNEQFF. The whole variable domain, remainder taken from reference TRBV9 and TRBJ2-1, is DSGVTQTPKHLITATGQRVTLRCSPRSGDLSVYWYQQSLDQGLQFLIQYYNGEERAKGNILERFSAQQFPDLHSELNLSSLELGDSALYFCASSVAGKSSYNEQFFGPGTRLTVL.

The gene calls are TRBV7-3 and TRBJ2-1, with TRBD1 identical over 9 bases. The CDR3 contains 16 residues. Germline CDR1 is SGHTA and CDR2 is FQGTGA. With V trimmed by 1 base and J by 9 bases, 10 bases remained unmatched. In DNA, the CDR3 is TGTGCCAGCAGCTTAAAGACAGGGGGGTTCGGTGGTGAGCAGTTCTTC. Protein sequence: CASSLKTGGFGGEQFF.

This chain joins TRBV9 and TRBJ1-2; TRBD1 is a possible D gene (6 bases). CDR1 SGDLS and CDR2 YYNGEE come from the germline V gene. The CDR3 contains 16 residues. V was shortened by 1 base and J by 8 bases, with 21 bases between the two germline ends. CDR3 coding DNA: TGTGCCAGCAGCGTAAAGCCCTTAGAACAGGGCTCCGGCTACACCTTC. Its protein is CASSVKPLEQGSGYTF.

CDR3 region: CASTRSGGSQPQHF. The DNA for the CDR3 is TGTGCCAGCACCAGGTCAGGGGGGAGTCAGCCCCAGCATTTT. The rearrangement uses TRBV7-2 and TRBJ1-5; 7 bases map to TRBD1. The CDR3 covers 14 residues. Per the germline V gene, CDR1 is SGHTA and CDR2 is FQGNSA. V dropped 7 bases and J dropped 6; count of bases not matched to a gene: 9.

The chain combines TRBV28 with TRBJ1-6; the D is unclear. CDR3 size: 12 residues. Between the trimmed V and J ends, which lost 8 bases and 7 bases, there was a span of 9 bases. Germline CDR1 and CDR2: MDHEN and SYDVKM. As DNA, the CDR3 is TGTGCCAGCTCACAGTGGAATTCACCCCTCCACTTT. Amino acids: CASSQWNSPLHF.

The genes are TRBV7-9 and TRBJ1-2; tentative D call: TRBD1 (5 bases). Germline V lookup: CDR1 SEHNR, CDR2 FQNEAQ (reference sequence). CDR3 length: 13 residues. The ends were cut back, 1 base at V and 3 bases at J, with 6 bases in the middle. CDR3 nucleotide sequence: TGTGCCAGCAGCTTAGTACAGGACTATGGCTACACCTTC. This gives the protein CASSLVQDYGYTF. The full variable domain, completed using reference TRBV7-9 and TRBJ1-2, is DTGVSQNPRHKITKRGQNVTFRCDPISEHNRLYWYRQTLGQGPEFLTYFQNEAQLEKSRLLSDRFSAERPKGSFSTLEIQRTEQGDSAMYLCASSLVQDYGYTFGSGTRLTVV.

The chain combines TRBV5-1 with TRBJ1-6; 9 nucleotides align to TRBD1. The CDR3 runs 15 residues. Germline values: CDR1 SGHRS, CDR2 YFSETQ. Trimming took 5 bases from V and 5 from J; bases not matched to a gene: 5. The CDR3 here is CASSSTGGHNSPLHF. The CDR3 nucleotides read TGCGCCAGCAGTTCGACAGGGGGTCATAATTCACCCCTCCACTTT. Variable domain in full (rest from reference TRBV5-1 and TRBJ1-6): KAGVTQTPRYLIKTRGQQVTLSCSPISGHRSVSWYQQTPGQGLQFLFEYFSETQRNKGNFPGRFSGRQFSNSRSEMNVSTLELGDSALYLCASSSTGGHNSPLHFGNGTRLTVT.

In its sample, this clone was seen a few times. An end of the junction does not agree with germline; a read error may underlie this. The genes are TRBV7-9 and TRBJ1-1; perhaps TRBD1 as D (5 bases). The V gene's germline CDR1 is SEHNR and CDR2 FQNEAQ (reference sequence). The CDR3 loop spans 15 amino acids. Written as DNA, the CDR3 is TGTGCCAGCAGGGTCTCATTGGGGCCGAACCCTGAAGCTTTCTTT. This translates into CASRVSLGPNPEAFF.

The V gene is TRBV4-1, the J gene TRBJ2-3; 9 nucleotides line up with TRBD2. J was trimmed by 11 bases and V by 0 bases; bases with no gene match: 12. Germline assignment: CDR1 MGHRA and CDR2 YSYEKL. This CDR3 contains 16 residues. The DNA of the CDR3 is TGCGCCAGCAGCCAAGATTTGGCGGGGGGGTCAGTAGTGCAGTATTTT. Translating gives CASSQDLAGGSVVQYF.

This clone was seen more than once but under ten times. This chain joins TRBV15 and TRBJ1-5; 8 bases are a match to TRBD1. The junction had 8 bases not matched to a gene; V was cut back by 6 bases and J by 4 bases. The CDR3 is 15 residues long. Looked up from germline, CDR1 is LNHNV and CDR2 is YYDKDF (reference sequence). CDR3 sequence: CATRRTTGVNQPQHF. CDR3 in DNA: TGTGCCACCAGAAGGACGACAGGGGTGAATCAGCCCCAGCATTTT.

The chain is built from TRBV7-3 and TRBJ2-3; 10 bases align to TRBD1. The CDR3 extends over 16 amino acids. The V segment lost 2 bases and the J segment 3 bases; nucleotides outside the gene matches: 5. Per germline, CDR1 SGHTA and CDR2 FQGTGA. The CDR3: CASSLGTGVNTDTQYF. The CDR3, as DNA: TGTGCCAGCAGCTTAGGGACAGGGGTAAATACAGATACGCAGTATTTT.

The chain joins TRBV19 to TRBJ2-7; 8 bases are shared with TRBD2. Germline assignment: CDR1 LNHDA and CDR2 SQIVND (reference sequence). Germline trimming cut 8 bases from V and 2 bases from J; bases unmatched to any gene: 8. The CDR3 runs 14 residues. The CDR3 protein is CASGRGLGPYEQYF. Written as DNA, the CDR3 is TGTGCCAGTGGTCGGGGACTAGGCCCCTACGAGCAGTACTTC.

With respect to this clone: The same CDR3 is also encoded by other DNA sequences in this sample. V is TRBV3-1 (or the pseudogene TRBV3-2) and J is TRBJ2-7; D is unclear. The CDR3 totals 12 residues. V was shortened by 0 bases and J by 3 bases, with 3 bases between the two germline ends. The germline CDR1 and CDR2 sequences are LGHDT and YNNKEL (reference sequence). As DNA, the CDR3 is TGTGCCAGCAGCCAAGACGGCTACGAGCAGTACTTC. Protein: CASSQDGYEQYF.

The chain is built from TRBV24-1 and TRBJ1-5; D ambiguous. Germline V gene sequence: CDR1 KGHDR, CDR2 SFDVKD. CDR3 length: 14 amino acids. The germline V and J ends were trimmed by 4 bases and 2 bases, with 8 bases remaining between them. Written as DNA, the CDR3 is TGTGCCACCAGTGAAGACACTCGCAATCAGCCCCAGCATTTT. Protein: CATSEDTRNQPQHF.

The rearrangement uses TRBV5-1 and TRBJ2-3; D unclear. V dropped 1 base and J dropped 6 bases, with 6 bases sitting between them. The germline CDR1 and CDR2 sequences are SGHRS and YFSETQ. The CDR3 extends over 12 amino acids. CDR3 sequence (DNA): TGCGCCAGCAGCTTGCCTTCGGATACGCAGTATTTT. Residues: CASSLPSDTQYF.

The chain combines TRBV5-8 with TRBJ1-1; D gene ambiguous. The CDR3 runs to 11 residues. Per germline, CDR1 SGHTS and CDR2 YDEGEE. Trimming pared 4 bases from V and 7 bases from J, leaving 8 bases between. The CDR3 here is CASSPAVEAFF. The CDR3 DNA sequence: TGTGCCAGCAGCCCGGCGGTTGAAGCTTTCTTT.

As for this clone: Other DNA sequences in this sample translate to the same CDR3. CDR3 region: CASSLGQYGYTF. The CDR3 nucleotides are TGTGCCAGCAGTCTTGGACAGTACGGCTACACCTTC. This sequence joins TRBV12-3 or TRBV12-4 and TRBJ1-2; possibly TRBD1 for D (6 bases). The CDR3 consists of 12 residues. V was trimmed by 5 bases and J by 8 bases, leaving 12 bases between them.

V usage is TRBV6-4 and J usage is TRBJ2-1, with D possibly being TRBD1 (5 bases). The CDR3 is 13 residues long. V was clipped by 6 bases and J by 3 bases, with 9 bases between them. Looked up from germline, CDR1 is MRHNA and CDR2 is SNTAGT. The CDR3, as DNA: TGTGCCAGCAGCTTCGACAGCTACAATGAGCAGTTCTTC. Translated, it gives CASSFDSYNEQFF.

In DNA form, the CDR3 reads TGCGCCAGCAGCCCACCCTCGGGGTATACCTACGAGCAGTACTTC. The encoded protein is CASSPPSGYTYEQYF. The chain carries TRBV5-1 and TRBJ2-7; possible D gene TRBD2, 5 bases. The germline V and J ends were trimmed by 4 bases and 2 bases, with 16 bases remaining between them. Germline-derived CDR1 and CDR2 are SGHRS and YFSETQ. The CDR3 consists of 15 residues.

This chain connects TRBV30 to TRBJ1-2, with a tentative D call TRBD1 (6 bases). Germline V gives CDR1 GTSNPN, CDR2 SVGIG (reference sequence). With 5 bases removed from V and 8 bases from J, the gap between germline ends came to 12 bases. The CDR3 runs 11 residues. CDR3 loop: CAWLGTKGYTF. CDR3 DNA: TGTGCCTGGCTGGGGACAAAGGGCTACACCTTC.

V is TRBV4-2 and J is TRBJ2-1; possibly TRBD2 for D (6 bases). V gave up 0 bases and J gave up 4 bases, with 13 bases separating them. Germline V gene sequence: CDR1 LGHNA, CDR2 YNFKEQ. The CDR3 covers 16 residues. CDR3 protein: CASSQDGAGSYNEQFF. The CDR3 DNA reads as TGTGCCAGCAGCCAAGATGGCGCGGGGAGTTACAATGAGCAGTTCTTC.

This clone was recorded only once. This chain joins TRBV28 and TRBJ1-2, with D tentatively TRBD1 (6 bases). Germline lookup yields CDR1 MDHEN and CDR2 SYDVKM. Trimming took 3 bases from V and 1 from J, leaving 9 bases between them. This CDR3 is built from 14 residues. In nucleotides, the CDR3 is TGTGCCAGCAGTTTGATAGGGGGTAACTATGGCTACACCTTC. Translation: CASSLIGGNYGYTF.

This rearrangement joins TRBV9 to TRBJ1-1; no reliable D call. Trimming removed 5 bases at V and 4 bases at J, with 15 bases between. This CDR3 contains 14 residues. The V gene's germline CDR1 is SGDLS and CDR2 YYNGEE. The CDR3 spells CASSATLEGTEAFF. The CDR3, as DNA: TGTGCCAGCAGTGCTACCTTGGAGGGCACTGAAGCTTTCTTT.

V usage is TRBV11-3 and J usage is TRBJ2-5; 8 positions agree with TRBD2. The trim removed 2 bases at V and 2 bases at J, leaving 7 bases unmatched. The CDR3 runs to 16 residues. CDR1 SGHNT and CDR2 YENEEA come from the germline V gene. The CDR3 nucleotides are TGTGCCAGCAGCTTAACGGCTAGCGGGCTACAAGAGACCCAGTACTTC. Amino acid sequence: CASSLTASGLQETQYF.

The genes are TRBV11-2 and TRBJ2-7, with TRBD1 as a possible D gene (6 bases). CDR3 size: 15 residues. With 6 bases removed from V and 1 base from J, the gap between germline ends came to 16 bases. Germline V CDR1 and CDR2: SGHAT, FQNNGV. CDR3 in amino acids: CASSLTGSRSYEQYF. CDR3 coding DNA: TGTGCCAGCAGTTTGACAGGTTCCCGTTCCTACGAGCAGTACTTC.